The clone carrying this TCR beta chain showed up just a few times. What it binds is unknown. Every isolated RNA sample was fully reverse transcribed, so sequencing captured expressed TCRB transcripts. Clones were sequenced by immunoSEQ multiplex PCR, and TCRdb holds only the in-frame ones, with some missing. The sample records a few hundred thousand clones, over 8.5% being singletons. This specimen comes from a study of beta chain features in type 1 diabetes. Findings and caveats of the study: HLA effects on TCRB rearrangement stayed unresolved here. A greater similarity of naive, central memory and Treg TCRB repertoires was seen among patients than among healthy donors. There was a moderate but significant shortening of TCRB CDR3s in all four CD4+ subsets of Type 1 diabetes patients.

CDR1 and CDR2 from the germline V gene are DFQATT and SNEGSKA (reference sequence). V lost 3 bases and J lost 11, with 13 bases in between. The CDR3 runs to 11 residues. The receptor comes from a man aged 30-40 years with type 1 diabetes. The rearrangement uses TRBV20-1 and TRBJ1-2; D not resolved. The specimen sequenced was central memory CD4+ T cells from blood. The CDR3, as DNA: TGCAGTGCTAGGTCCCAGATCCAGTACACCTTC. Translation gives CSARSQIQYTF.